This TCR beta chain was captured in a study of regulatory T cells in long-lasting Graves disease. The CDR3 is 18 residues long. Trimming took 3 bases from V and 2 from J; bases not matched to a gene: 15. Germline CDR1 SGHDT, CDR2 YYEEEE. Broader study findings: Persistent Graves' patients showed reduced TCR diversity versus newly diagnosed patients.

With respect to this clonotype: Its antigen is not identified.

Stated time point: persistent/refractory GD, antithyroid drugs over 5 years with positive TRAb. TCR sequences were obtained from RNA taken from PBMCs. iRepertoire HTBI primers and Arm-PCR of CDR3 regions built TCR beta libraries. One entry per CDR3 protein, called by TCRdb with MiXCR from the multiplex PCR reads. Of 420,000 or so distinct CDR3 sequences in the sample, 23% were seen once. The starting material was peripheral blood mononuclear cells (PBMCs), obtained when the disease was refractory, from a patient treated with antithyroid drugs. The V call is TRBV5-6, the J call TRBJ1-1, with 8 bases aligning to TRBD1. The sequence came from a female donor with Graves disease. This chain's CDR3 is CASSSLSGQGGRNTEAFF. Here the CDR3 DNA reads TGTGCCAGCAGCTCCTTATCAGGACAGGGAGGCCGAAACACTGAAGCTTTCTTT.